This is a list of T cell receptor beta chains from one sample in a study of T cell responses to AZD1222 COVID-19 vaccine. Profiling relied on immunoSEQ multiplex PCR, and the TCRdb table lists in-frame clones only, not all of them. This sample has over 60,000 clones, with over 70% found just once. Sequences were derived from peripheral blood, sampled 28 days after the second AZD1222 dose. All receptors derive from an adult who received the AZD1222 COVID-19 vaccine. CDR3s include the opening cysteine and the closing phenylalanine or tryptophan. The D gene is left open where the match is weak. Clone sizes are given selectively: once, few, many, or a class where the clone is expanded.

d_gene: TRBD1; abundance: .; v_gene: TRBV5-4; j_gene: TRBJ1-4; CDR3aa: CASSFSGQGPGEKLFF; CDR3nt: TGTGCCAGCAGCTTTTCGGGACAGGGGCCTGGAGAAAAACTGTTTTTT
d_gene: .; abundance: .; v_gene: TRBV5-6; j_gene: TRBJ2-3; CDR3aa: CASSLADTQYF; CDR3nt: TGTGCCAGCAGCTTGGCAGATACGCAGTATTTT
d_gene: .; abundance: .; v_gene: TRBV6-5; j_gene: TRBJ2-3; CDR3aa: CASRDPGPRDTQYF; CDR3nt: TGTGCCAGCAGAGACCCCGGACCGAGAGATACGCAGTATTTT
d_gene: .; abundance: .; v_gene: TRBV6-2/TRBV6-3; j_gene: TRBJ2-3; CDR3aa: CASSSRGGTDTQYF; CDR3nt: TGTGCCAGCAGCTCAAGGGGTGGGACAGATACGCAGTATTTT
d_gene: TRBD2; abundance: .; v_gene: TRBV18; j_gene: TRBJ2-3; CDR3aa: CASSPKGSGGSTDTQYF; CDR3nt: TGTGCCAGCTCACCAAAGGGTAGCGGGGGGTCCACAGATACGCAGTATTTT
d_gene: TRBD1; abundance: .; v_gene: TRBV2; j_gene: TRBJ2-7; CDR3aa: CASSDGTGVPSGRVFRTSSYEQYF; CDR3nt: TGTGCCAGCAGTGATGGGACAGGGGTGCCCTCCGGTCGAGTTTTCCGAACCAGCTCCTACGAGCAGTACTTC
d_gene: .; abundance: .; v_gene: TRBV2; j_gene: TRBJ1-4; CDR3aa: CASNRDANEKLFF; CDR3nt: TGTGCCTCCAACAGGGACGCTAATGAAAAACTGTTTTTT
d_gene: .; abundance: .; v_gene: TRBV7-9; j_gene: TRBJ1-5; CDR3aa: CASGSGGPQHF; CDR3nt: TGTGCCAGCGGATCGGGTGGGCCCCAGCATTTT
d_gene: .; abundance: .; v_gene: TRBV12-3/TRBV12-4; j_gene: TRBJ1-2; CDR3aa: CASSGHNYGYTF; CDR3nt: TGTGCCAGCAGCGGACACAACTATGGCTACACCTTC
d_gene: TRBD1; abundance: .; v_gene: TRBV27; j_gene: TRBJ1-5; CDR3aa: CASSPITGVSNQPQHF; CDR3nt: TGTGCCAGCAGTCCAATAACAGGGGTTAGCAATCAGCCCCAGCATTTT
d_gene: TRBD1; abundance: once; v_gene: TRBV5-1; j_gene: TRBJ1-4; CDR3aa: CASSLAGQGGSEKLFF; CDR3nt: TGCGCCAGCAGCTTGGCGGGGCAGGGGGGAAGTGAAAAACTGTTTTTT
d_gene: .; abundance: many; v_gene: TRBV7-9; j_gene: TRBJ2-7; CDR3aa: CASSTDGTEQYF; CDR3nt: TGTGCCAGCAGCACAGATGGGACGGAGCAGTACTTC
d_gene: .; abundance: once; v_gene: TRBV3-1/TRBV3-2; j_gene: TRBJ1-1; CDR3aa: CASSQDTLTEAFF; CDR3nt: TGTGCCAGCAGCCAAGATACCCTCACTGAAGCTTTCTTT
d_gene: .; abundance: once; v_gene: TRBV6-5; j_gene: TRBJ1-3; CDR3aa: CAISPYRTSGNTIYF; CDR3nt: TGTGCCATTAGCCCCTATCGGACATCTGGAAACACCATATATTTT
d_gene: .; abundance: .; v_gene: TRBV3-1/TRBV3-2; j_gene: TRBJ1-6; CDR3aa: CASSPTNGWRSPLHF; CDR3nt: TGTGCCAGCAGCCCTACCAACGGGTGGCGTTCACCCCTCCACTTT
d_gene: TRBD1; abundance: once; v_gene: TRBV5-6; j_gene: TRBJ1-4; CDR3aa: CASSFSGADRGYEKLFF; CDR3nt: TGTGCCAGCAGTTTTTCGGGGGCTGACAGGGGTTACGAAAAACTGTTTTTT
d_gene: .; abundance: .; v_gene: TRBV5-4; j_gene: TRBJ1-1; CDR3aa: CASSLAGITTTGAFF; CDR3nt: TGTGCCAGCAGCTTGGCCGGTATCACCACCACGGGAGCTTTCTTT
d_gene: TRBD1; abundance: .; v_gene: TRBV6-5; j_gene: TRBJ1-2; CDR3aa: CASSGQGWYGYTF; CDR3nt: TGTGCCAGCAGCGGACAGGGGTGGTATGGCTACACCTTC
d_gene: .; abundance: .; v_gene: TRBV6-1; j_gene: TRBJ1-5; CDR3aa: CASSEEWPQHF; CDR3nt: TGTGCCAGCAGTGAAGAGTGGCCCCAGCATTTT
d_gene: TRBD2; abundance: .; v_gene: TRBV5-4; j_gene: TRBJ2-5; CDR3aa: CASSSWSGGAQETQYF; CDR3nt: TGTGCCAGCAGCTCTTGGAGCGGGGGGGCCCAAGAGACCCAGTACTTC
d_gene: .; abundance: .; v_gene: TRBV24-1; j_gene: TRBJ1-5; CDR3aa: CATSEPADSNQPQHF; CDR3nt: TGTGCCACCAGTGAGCCGGCCGATAGCAATCAGCCCCAGCATTTT
d_gene: .; abundance: .; v_gene: TRBV6-5; j_gene: TRBJ1-5; CDR3aa: CASSSRVAGSNQPQHF; CDR3nt: TGTGCCAGCAGTTCTCGGGTCGCAGGGAGCAATCAGCCCCAGCATTTT
d_gene: TRBD2; abundance: once; v_gene: TRBV28; j_gene: TRBJ2-5; CDR3aa: CASNREDLETQYF; CDR3nt: TGTGCCAGCAATCGGGAGGATCTGGAGACCCAGTACTTC
d_gene: .; abundance: .; v_gene: TRBV3-1/TRBV3-2; j_gene: TRBJ2-7; CDR3aa: CASSQASYEQYF; CDR3nt: TGTGCCAGCAGCCAGGCGTCCTACGAGCAGTACTTC
d_gene: TRBD1; abundance: .; v_gene: TRBV3-1/TRBV3-2; j_gene: TRBJ1-3; CDR3aa: CASSRQGVPGNTIYF; CDR3nt: TGTGCCAGCAGCCGACAGGGGGTACCTGGAAACACCATATATTTT
d_gene: .; abundance: .; v_gene: TRBV10-1; j_gene: TRBJ2-5; CDR3aa: CASSTDRYRQETQYF; CDR3nt: TGCGCCAGCAGTACCGACAGATACCGACAAGAGACCCAGTACTTC
d_gene: TRBD1; abundance: .; v_gene: TRBV4-1; j_gene: TRBJ1-4; CDR3aa: CASRQQGSNEKLFF; CDR3nt: TGCGCCAGCAGGCAACAGGGGTCTAATGAAAAACTGTTTTTT
d_gene: TRBD1; abundance: .; v_gene: TRBV28; j_gene: TRBJ1-6; CDR3aa: CASSFDRGYSPLHF; CDR3nt: TGTGCCAGCAGTTTTGACAGGGGATACTCACCCCTCCACTTT
d_gene: .; abundance: .; v_gene: TRBV19; j_gene: TRBJ2-7; CDR3aa: CATKGAGLYEQYF; CDR3nt: TGTGCCACCAAGGGAGCAGGTCTTTACGAGCAGTACTTC
d_gene: .; abundance: .; v_gene: TRBV10-3; j_gene: TRBJ1-4; CDR3aa: CAISASTNEKLFF; CDR3nt: TGTGCCATCAGTGCCTCGACTAATGAAAAACTGTTTTTT
d_gene: .; abundance: .; v_gene: TRBV6-4; j_gene: TRBJ2-6; CDR3aa: CASSVVSGANVLTF; CDR3nt: TGTGCCAGCAGTGTGGTCTCTGGGGCCAACGTCCTGACTTTC
d_gene: .; abundance: .; v_gene: TRBV7-6; j_gene: TRBJ2-7; CDR3aa: CASSFLPRDPNEQYF; CDR3nt: TGTGCCAGCAGCTTCCTTCCCAGGGATCCCAACGAGCAGTACTTC
d_gene: .; abundance: once; v_gene: TRBV9; j_gene: TRBJ2-3; CDR3aa: CASSVDRMTDTQYF; CDR3nt: TGTGCCAGCAGCGTAGACAGAATGACAGATACGCAGTATTTT
d_gene: .; abundance: .; v_gene: TRBV28; j_gene: TRBJ2-6; CDR3aa: CASGTEALWTGANVLTF; CDR3nt: TGTGCCAGCGGTACAGAAGCACTCTGGACTGGGGCCAACGTCCTGACTTTC
d_gene: TRBD1; abundance: .; v_gene: TRBV28; j_gene: TRBJ1-2; CDR3aa: CASSPRSGTGGAFRSGYTF; CDR3nt: TGTGCCAGCAGTCCTCGATCCGGGACAGGGGGCGCTTTTCGAAGTGGCTACACCTTC
d_gene: TRBD1; abundance: few; v_gene: TRBV30; j_gene: TRBJ1-1; CDR3aa: CAWRGQINTEAFF; CDR3nt: TGTGCCTGGAGGGGACAGATTAACACTGAAGCTTTCTTT
d_gene: .; abundance: .; v_gene: TRBV25-1; j_gene: TRBJ1-2; CDR3aa: CASSDVGRTPYGYTF; CDR3nt: TGTGCCAGCAGTGACGTAGGGCGTACCCCCTATGGCTACACCTTC
d_gene: TRBD1; abundance: .; v_gene: TRBV5-1; j_gene: TRBJ1-1; CDR3aa: CASSDLGGRTGAKAFF; CDR3nt: TGCGCCAGCAGTGACCTTGGGGGCCGTACAGGGGCGAAAGCTTTCTTT
d_gene: .; abundance: few; v_gene: TRBV6-4; j_gene: TRBJ2-2; CDR3aa: CASSIDGTGELFF; CDR3nt: TGTGCCAGCAGTATAGACGGCACCGGGGAGCTGTTTTTT
d_gene: .; abundance: .; v_gene: TRBV6-2/TRBV6-3; j_gene: TRBJ1-5; CDR3aa: CASSPYSRRGLSNQPQHF; CDR3nt: TGTGCCAGCAGCCCTTACTCTCGGAGGGGCTTGAGCAATCAGCCCCAGCATTTT
d_gene: .; abundance: .; v_gene: TRBV9; j_gene: TRBJ1-4; CDR3aa: CASSVGTGEVEKLFF; CDR3nt: TGTGCCAGCAGCGTAGGCACGGGTGAGGTTGAAAAACTGTTTTTT
d_gene: TRBD1; abundance: .; v_gene: TRBV6-1; j_gene: TRBJ1-4; CDR3aa: CASSEATGGYEKLFF; CDR3nt: TGTGCCAGCAGTGAAGCGACAGGGGGCTATGAAAAACTGTTTTTT
d_gene: .; abundance: .; v_gene: TRBV3-1/TRBV3-2; j_gene: TRBJ2-3; CDR3aa: CASSQAGGASADTQYF; CDR3nt: TGTGCCAGCAGCCAAGCTGGGGGGGCTAGCGCAGATACGCAGTATTTT
d_gene: .; abundance: .; v_gene: TRBV7-9; j_gene: TRBJ2-5; CDR3aa: CASSLMGETQYF; CDR3nt: TGTGCCAGCAGCTTAATGGGAGAGACCCAGTACTTC
d_gene: .; abundance: .; v_gene: TRBV14; j_gene: TRBJ1-1; CDR3aa: CASSGMAIGQGTEAFF; CDR3nt: TGTGCCAGCAGCGGGATGGCGATAGGGCAGGGCACTGAAGCTTTCTTT
d_gene: TRBD2; abundance: .; v_gene: TRBV19; j_gene: TRBJ2-2; CDR3aa: CASSIYTSGGTGELFF; CDR3nt: TGTGCCAGTAGTATATATACTAGCGGGGGCACCGGGGAGCTGTTTTTT
d_gene: .; abundance: .; v_gene: TRBV5-6; j_gene: TRBJ1-6; CDR3aa: CASSFSPGSPLHF; CDR3nt: TGTGCCAGCAGCTTTTCTCCTGGTTCACCCCTCCACTTT
d_gene: .; abundance: .; v_gene: TRBV5-1; j_gene: TRBJ2-2; CDR3aa: CASSLALVGVGELFF; CDR3nt: TGCGCCAGCAGCTTGGCACTCGTGGGGGTCGGGGAGCTGTTTTTT
d_gene: .; abundance: .; v_gene: TRBV12-3/TRBV12-4; j_gene: TRBJ1-1; CDR3aa: CASSLGGNTEAFF; CDR3nt: TGTGCCAGCAGTTTAGGAGGCAACACTGAAGCTTTCTTT
d_gene: .; abundance: .; v_gene: TRBV5-4; j_gene: TRBJ1-1; CDR3aa: CASSLSQVNTEAFF; CDR3nt: TGTGCCAGCAGCTTGTCACAGGTGAACACTGAAGCTTTCTTT
d_gene: TRBD1; abundance: .; v_gene: TRBV6-2/TRBV6-3; j_gene: TRBJ2-2; CDR3aa: CASSSDRGFNTGELFF; CDR3nt: TGTGCCAGCAGTTCCGACAGGGGGTTTAACACCGGGGAGCTGTTTTTT
d_gene: .; abundance: .; v_gene: TRBV27; j_gene: TRBJ2-7; CDR3aa: CASSLDSTYEQYF; CDR3nt: TGTGCCAGCAGTTTGGACAGCACCTACGAGCAGTACTTC